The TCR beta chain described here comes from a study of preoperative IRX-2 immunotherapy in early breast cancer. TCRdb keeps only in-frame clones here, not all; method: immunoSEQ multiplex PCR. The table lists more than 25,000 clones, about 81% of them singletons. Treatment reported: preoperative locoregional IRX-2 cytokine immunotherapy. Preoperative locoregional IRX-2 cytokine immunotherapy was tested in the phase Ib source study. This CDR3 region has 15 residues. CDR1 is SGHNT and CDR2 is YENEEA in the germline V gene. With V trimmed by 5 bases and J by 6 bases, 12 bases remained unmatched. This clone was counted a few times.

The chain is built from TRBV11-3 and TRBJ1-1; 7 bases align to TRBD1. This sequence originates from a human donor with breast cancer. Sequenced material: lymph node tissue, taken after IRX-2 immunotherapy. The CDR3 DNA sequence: TGTGCCAGCAGCGCCAGACAGGGAACGTCGGCTGAAGCTTTCTTT. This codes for CASSARQGTSAEAFF.